Below, 17 T cell receptor beta chains from the same sample are listed, as sequenced in a study of graft-versus-host responses after intestinal transplantation. Libraries were prepared by immunoSEQ multiplex PCR; TCRdb keeps only in-frame clonotypes and omits some of them. The repertoire holds thousands of clones, 33% seen once, with approximately 3% in the top ten. The authors seeded 200,000 CFSE-labeled responder cells together with 200,000 irradiated stimulator cells tagged with violet dye. Sequenced here: alloreactive CD8+ T cells from a mixed lymphocyte reaction culture, sampled before transplantation. Subset given: CFSE-low proliferating T cells sorted from approximately 6-day pre-transplant mixed lymphocyte reaction (GvH or HvG direction). The receptors were sampled from a human patient who was an organ donor for intestinal transplantation.

This clone was detected only a few times. V is TRBV4-3 and J is TRBJ2-7, with 8 nucleotides matching TRBD1. V shed 4 bases and J 4 bases; nucleotides not matched to a gene: 6. There are 14 residues in the CDR3. Looked up from germline, CDR1 is LGHNA and CDR2 is YSLEER. The chain's CDR3 is CASSPGTGGYEQYF. The CDR3 DNA follows: TGCGCCAGCAGCCCCGGAACAGGGGGGTACGAGCAGTACTTC.

V usage is TRBV4-3 and J usage is TRBJ2-7; D is possibly TRBD2 (6 bases). V was clipped by 4 bases and J by 7 bases, with 14 bases between them. The germline gives CDR1 LGHNA, CDR2 YSLEER. The CDR3 runs to 13 residues. CDR3 in DNA: TGCGCCAGCAGCCCAGGCTACGGGGGAGAGCAGTACTTC. Its protein is CASSPGYGGEQYF.

The chain carries TRBV7-3 and TRBJ2-1; 7 nucleotides align to TRBD2. V dropped 2 bases and J dropped 3; count of bases not matched to a gene: 4. The CDR3 is made up of 15 amino acids. Germline V gene data show CDR1 as SGHTA and CDR2 as FQGTGA. The CDR3 nucleotides are TGTGCCAGCAGCTTACACGGGAGGCTCTACAATGAGCAGTTCTTC. Its protein is CASSLHGRLYNEQFF. Full variable domain (remainder filled in from reference TRBV7-3 and TRBJ2-1): GAGVSQTPSNKVTEKGKYVELRCDPISGHTALYWYRQSLGQGPEFLIYFQGTGAADDSGLPNDRFFAVRPEGSVSTLKIQRTERGDSAVYLCASSLHGRLYNEQFFGPGTRLTVL.

This chain uses TRBV5-4 with TRBJ1-2; D unclear. V was cut by 2 bases and J by 1 base, with 6 bases left in between. This CDR3 contains 13 residues. Germline V gene sequence: CDR1 SGHNT, CDR2 YYREEE (reference sequence). This CDR3 reads CASSLSNNYGYTF. CDR3 in DNA: TGTGCCAGCAGCTTATCCAATAACTATGGCTACACCTTC. The variable domain in full, completed from reference TRBV5-4 and TRBJ1-2, reads ETGVTQSPTHLIKTRGQQVTLRCSSQSGHNTVSWYQQALGQGPQFIFQYYREEENGRGNFPPRFSGLQFPNYSSELNVNALELDDSALYLCASSLSNNYGYTFGSGTRLTVV.

This clone was found a few times. The chain is built from TRBV4-1 and TRBJ2-7; 9 bases map to TRBD2. This CDR3 is 16 amino acids long. Germline V gene lookup returns CDR1 MGHRA and CDR2 YSYEKL. Trimming removed 0 bases from V and 3 bases from J; junction bases left unmatched: 6. CDR3 in amino acids: CASSQEGTSSLYEQYF. CDR3 sequence (DNA): TGCGCCAGCAGCCAAGAAGGGACTAGCTCCCTCTACGAGCAGTACTTC.

The chain recombines TRBV11-2 with TRBJ2-7; D is unclear. The germline V gene encodes CDR1 SGHAT and CDR2 FQNNGV. The CDR3 contains 12 residues. V was shortened by 2 bases and J by 3 bases, with 5 bases between the two germline ends. DNA of the CDR3: TGTGCCAGCAGCTTAACGGGCTACGAGCAGTACTTC. Protein sequence: CASSLTGYEQYF.

This clone is medium-sized within its sample. The V and J genes are TRBV10-3 and TRBJ1-1, with TRBD1 as a possible D gene (6 bases). CDR1 and CDR2 (germline): ENHRY, SYGVKD. V shed 0 bases and J shed 0 bases, with 14 bases lying between them. The CDR3 covers 17 residues. CDR3 amino acids: CAISESLQGPMNTEAFF. CDR3 bases: TGTGCCATCAGTGAGTCACTACAGGGACCTATGAACACTGAAGCTTTCTTT.

The chain joins TRBV4-1 to TRBJ2-3, with a tentative D call TRBD2 (6 bases). The CDR3 totals 16 residues. Looked up from germline, CDR1 is MGHRA and CDR2 is YSYEKL. The V gene lost 4 bases and the J gene lost 1 base, with 15 bases spanning the gap. This CDR3 reads CASSRVWASGTDTQYF. CDR3 bases: TGCGCCAGCAGCCGAGTCTGGGCTAGCGGCACAGATACGCAGTATTTT.

The genes are TRBV6-1 and TRBJ1-5; D is unresolved. Per the germline V gene, CDR1 is MNHNS and CDR2 is SASEGT. V lost 4 bases and J 2 bases, leaving 15 bases between the germline ends. The CDR3 is made up of 16 amino acids. In DNA form, the CDR3 reads TGTGCCAGCAGTGGAGGGTGGGGTCCGGGCAATCAGCCCCAGCATTTT. Translating it yields CASSGGWGPGNQPQHF.

In the case of this clone: Germline and junction disagree at one end, which may indicate a read error. The chain carries TRBV7-7 and TRBJ2-7; D is ambiguous. This CDR3 is 13 amino acids long. CDR1 and CDR2 (germline): SSHAT, FNYEAQ (reference sequence). This CDR3 reads CASSLGAGYEQYF. CDR3 DNA: TGTGCTAGCAGCCTAGGCGCCGGGTACGAGCAGTACTTC.

This chain joins TRBV19 and TRBJ2-1, with 7 bases that match TRBD2. Germline CDR1 LNHDA, CDR2 SQIVND (reference sequence). Trimming removed 11 bases from V and 10 bases from J; junction bases left unmatched: 8. The CDR3 spans 11 residues. In DNA, the CDR3 is TGTGCCGGGGGGGGTCATCGGGAGCAGTTCTTC. Its protein product is CAGGGHREQFF.

The V call is TRBV11-2, the J call TRBJ2-1; TRBD2 might be the D (7 bases). The CDR3 runs to 16 residues. Germline loops: CDR1 SGHAT, CDR2 FQNNGV. Trimming pared 5 bases from V and 4 bases from J, leaving 18 bases between. The CDR3 nucleotides read TGTGCCAGCAGCCCCCGCCGGGGGCGGGGGTACAATGAGCAGTTCTTC. Amino acid sequence: CASSPRRGRGYNEQFF. The full variable domain, rest sourced from reference TRBV11-2 and TRBJ2-1, is EAGVAQSPRYKIIEKRQSVAFWCNPISGHATLYWYQQILGQGPKLLIQFQNNGVVDDSQLPKDRFSAERLKGVDSTLKIQPAKLEDSAVYLCASSPRRGRGYNEQFFGPGTRLTVL.

This clone is medium-sized (0.01 to 0.1%) by share. The chain uses TRBV25-1 and TRBJ2-1; TRBD1 aligns across 10 bases. The CDR3 has 17 residues. V dropped 1 base and J dropped 4; count of bases not matched to a gene: 7. Germline V gives CDR1 MGHDK, CDR2 SYGVNS. CDR3 loop: CASSEFPGTGEYNEQFF. Written as DNA, the CDR3 is TGTGCCAGCAGTGAATTCCCCGGGACAGGGGAATACAATGAGCAGTTCTTC.

V usage is TRBV4-1 and J usage is TRBJ1-2; D gene unclear. V lost 6 bases and J lost 5, with 13 bases in between. Germline V gives CDR1 MGHRA, CDR2 YSYEKL. CDR3 size: 13 residues. This chain's CDR3 is CASSPTGQYGYTF. For the CDR3, the DNA is TGCGCCAGCAGTCCGACGGGTCAGTATGGCTACACCTTC.

A word on this clone: Other DNA sequences in the same sample also yield this CDR3. The chain employs TRBV27 and TRBJ1-1; D gene unclear. Trimming removed 2 bases at V and 5 bases at J, with 9 bases between. The CDR3 totals 13 residues. From germline, CDR1 is MNHEY and CDR2 SMNVEV (reference sequence). CDR3 amino acids: CASSLGGPTEAFF. The CDR3 DNA sequence: TGTGCCAGCAGTTTAGGCGGGCCGACTGAAGCTTTCTTT.

The chain combines TRBV6-4 with TRBJ2-3, with 11 bases matching TRBD2. Germline CDR1 reads MRHNA; CDR2 reads SNTAGT. V dropped 5 bases and J dropped 2; count of bases not matched to a gene: 3. This CDR3 spans 15 amino acids. The CDR3 reads CASSLAGGHTDTQYF. The CDR3 DNA follows: TGTGCCAGCAGTCTAGCGGGAGGCCACACAGATACGCAGTATTTT.

This chain links TRBV19 with TRBJ2-1; possible D gene TRBD2, 6 bases. V gave up 8 bases and J gave up 0 bases, with 14 bases separating them. In germline, CDR1 is LNHDA, CDR2 SQIVND (reference sequence). This CDR3 has 15 residues. The CDR3 reads CASCRGGSSYNEQFF. The CDR3 DNA sequence: TGTGCCAGTTGCCGTGGGGGGAGCTCCTACAATGAGCAGTTCTTC.